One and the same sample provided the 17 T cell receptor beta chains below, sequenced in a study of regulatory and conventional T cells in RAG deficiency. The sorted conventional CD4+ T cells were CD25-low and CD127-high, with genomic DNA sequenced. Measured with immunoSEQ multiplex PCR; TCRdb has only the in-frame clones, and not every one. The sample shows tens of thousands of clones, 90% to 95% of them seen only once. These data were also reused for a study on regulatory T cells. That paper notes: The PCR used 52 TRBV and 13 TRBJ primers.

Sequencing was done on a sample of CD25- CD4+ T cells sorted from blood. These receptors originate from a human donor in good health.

This chain's CDR3 is CASSSQGVTEAFF. CDR3 sequence (DNA): TGTGCCAGCAGCTCGCAGGGGGTTACTGAAGCTTTCTTT. The V and J genes are TRBV7-3 and TRBJ1-1; 7 bases are a match to TRBD1. Germline V gives CDR1 SGHTA, CDR2 FQGTGA. The CDR3 has 13 amino acids. Trimming removed 4 bases from V and 5 bases from J; junction bases left unmatched: 4.

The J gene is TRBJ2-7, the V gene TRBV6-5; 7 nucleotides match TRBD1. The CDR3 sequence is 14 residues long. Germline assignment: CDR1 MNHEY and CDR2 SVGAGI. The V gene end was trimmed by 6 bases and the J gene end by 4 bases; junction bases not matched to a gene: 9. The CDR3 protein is CASSRDRELYEQYF. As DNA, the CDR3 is TGTGCCAGCAGCCGGGACAGAGAATTATACGAGCAGTACTTC.

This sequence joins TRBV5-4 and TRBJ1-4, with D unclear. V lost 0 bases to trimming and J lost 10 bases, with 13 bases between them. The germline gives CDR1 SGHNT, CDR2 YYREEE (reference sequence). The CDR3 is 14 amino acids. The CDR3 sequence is CASSLGSPEGKLFF. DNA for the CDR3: TGTGCCAGCAGCTTGGGCAGCCCCGAGGGAAAACTGTTTTTT. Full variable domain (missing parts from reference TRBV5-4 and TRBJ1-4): ETGVTQSPTHLIKTRGQQVTLRCSSQSGHNTVSWYQQALGQGPQFIFQYYREEENGRGNFPPRFSGLQFPNYSSELNVNALELDDSALYLCASSLGSPEGKLFFGSGTQLSVL.

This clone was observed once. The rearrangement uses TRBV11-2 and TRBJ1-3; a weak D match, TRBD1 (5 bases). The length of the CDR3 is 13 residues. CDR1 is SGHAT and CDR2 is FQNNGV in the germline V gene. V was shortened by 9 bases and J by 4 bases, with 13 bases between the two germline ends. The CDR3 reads CASGEGPGNTIYF. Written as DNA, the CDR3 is TGTGCCAGTGGGGAGGGGCCAGGAAACACCATATATTTT.

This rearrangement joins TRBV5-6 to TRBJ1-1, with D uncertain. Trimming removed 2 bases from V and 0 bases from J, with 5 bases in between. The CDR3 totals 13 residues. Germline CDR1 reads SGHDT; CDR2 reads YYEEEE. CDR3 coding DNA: TGTGCCAGCAGCTTTCTTCTGAACACTGAAGCTTTCTTT. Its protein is CASSFLLNTEAFF.

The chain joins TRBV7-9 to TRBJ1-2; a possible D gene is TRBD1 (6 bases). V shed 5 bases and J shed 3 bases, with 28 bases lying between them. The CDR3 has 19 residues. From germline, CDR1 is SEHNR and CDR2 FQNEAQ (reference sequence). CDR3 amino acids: CASSPYLGAGDFSDYGYTF. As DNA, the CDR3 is TGTGCCAGCAGCCCCTATCTTGGGGCAGGGGATTTCTCTGACTATGGCTACACCTTC.

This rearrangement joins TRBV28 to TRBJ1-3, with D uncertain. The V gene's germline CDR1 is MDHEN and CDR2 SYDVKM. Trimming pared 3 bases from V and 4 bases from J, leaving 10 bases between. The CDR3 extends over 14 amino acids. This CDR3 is CASSLLAGGNTIYF. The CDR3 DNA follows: TGTGCCAGCAGTTTGTTGGCAGGAGGAAACACCATATATTTT. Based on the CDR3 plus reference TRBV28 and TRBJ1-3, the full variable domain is DVKVTQSSRYLVKRTGEKVFLECVQDMDHENMFWYRQDPGLGLRLIYFSYDVKMKEKGDIPEGYSVSREKKERFSLILESASTNQTSMYLCASSLLAGGNTIYFGEGSWLTVV.

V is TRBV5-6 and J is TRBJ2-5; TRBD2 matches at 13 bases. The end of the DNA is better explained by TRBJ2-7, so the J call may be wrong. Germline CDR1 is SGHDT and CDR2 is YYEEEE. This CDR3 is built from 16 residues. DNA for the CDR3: TGTGCCAGCAGCGCGAATGGACTAGCGGGGGTCCTCGAGCAGTACTTC. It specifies CASSANGLAGVLEQYF.

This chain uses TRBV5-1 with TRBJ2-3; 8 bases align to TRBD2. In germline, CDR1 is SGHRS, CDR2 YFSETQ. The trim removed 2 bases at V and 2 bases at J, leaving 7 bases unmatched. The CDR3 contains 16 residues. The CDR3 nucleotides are TGCGCCAGCAGCTTAAGGGTAGCGGGGAACACAGATACGCAGTATTTT. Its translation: CASSLRVAGNTDTQYF. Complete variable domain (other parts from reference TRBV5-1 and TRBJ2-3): KAGVTQTPRYLIKTRGQQVTLSCSPISGHRSVSWYQQTPGQGLQFLFEYFSETQRNKGNFPGRFSGRQFSNSRSEMNVSTLELGDSALYLCASSLRVAGNTDTQYFGPGTRLTVL.

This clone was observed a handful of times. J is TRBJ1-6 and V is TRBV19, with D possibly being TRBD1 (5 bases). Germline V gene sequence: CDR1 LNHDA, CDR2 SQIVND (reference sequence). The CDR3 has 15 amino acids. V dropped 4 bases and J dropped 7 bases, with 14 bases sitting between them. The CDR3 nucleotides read TGTGCCAGTAGTACCCAGGGTAGATGGAATTCACCCCTCCACTTT. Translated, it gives CASSTQGRWNSPLHF.

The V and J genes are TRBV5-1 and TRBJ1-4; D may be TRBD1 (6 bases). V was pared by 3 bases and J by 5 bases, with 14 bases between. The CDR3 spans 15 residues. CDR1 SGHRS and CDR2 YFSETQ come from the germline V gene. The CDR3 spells CASSSHREGNEKLFF. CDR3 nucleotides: TGCGCCAGCAGCTCCCACAGGGAGGGGAATGAAAAACTGTTTTTT.

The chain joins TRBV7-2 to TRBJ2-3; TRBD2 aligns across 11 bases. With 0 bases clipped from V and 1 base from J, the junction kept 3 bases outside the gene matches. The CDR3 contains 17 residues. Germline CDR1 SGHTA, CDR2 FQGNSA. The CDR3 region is CASSLATTSGGTDTQYF. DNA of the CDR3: TGTGCCAGCAGCTTAGCGACGACTAGCGGGGGCACAGATACGCAGTATTTT.

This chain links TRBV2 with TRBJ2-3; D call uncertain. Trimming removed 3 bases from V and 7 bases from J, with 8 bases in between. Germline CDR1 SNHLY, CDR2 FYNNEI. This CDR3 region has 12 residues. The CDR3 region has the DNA TGTGCCAGCAGTGAGTACGGGTATACGCAGTATTTT. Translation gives CASSEYGYTQYF.

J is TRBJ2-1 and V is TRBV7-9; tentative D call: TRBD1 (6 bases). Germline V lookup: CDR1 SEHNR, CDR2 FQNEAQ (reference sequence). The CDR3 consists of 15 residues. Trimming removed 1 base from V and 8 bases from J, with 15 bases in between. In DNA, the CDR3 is TGTGCCAGCAGCTTAGTGGGACATTATCTCGATGAGCAGTTCTTC. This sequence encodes CASSLVGHYLDEQFF.

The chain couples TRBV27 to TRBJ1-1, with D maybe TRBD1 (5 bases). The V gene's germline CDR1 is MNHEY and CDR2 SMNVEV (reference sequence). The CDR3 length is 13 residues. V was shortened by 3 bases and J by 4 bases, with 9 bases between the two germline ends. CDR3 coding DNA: TGTGCCAGCAGTTTCGGGGGTCTCACTGAAGCTTTCTTT. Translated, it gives CASSFGGLTEAFF.

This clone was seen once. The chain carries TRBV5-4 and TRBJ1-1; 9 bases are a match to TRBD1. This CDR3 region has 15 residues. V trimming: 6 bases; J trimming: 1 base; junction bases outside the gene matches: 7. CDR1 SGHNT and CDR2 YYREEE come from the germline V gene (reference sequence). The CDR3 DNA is TGTGCCAGCACCCGACAGGGGGTGAGGAACACTGAAGCTTTCTTT. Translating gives CASTRQGVRNTEAFF.

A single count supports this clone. In DNA form, the CDR3 reads TGTGCCAGCATCAAAAGCTCCTACGAGCAGTACTTC. Encoded protein: CASIKSSYEQYF. The chain employs TRBV28 and TRBJ2-5; no firm D call. The end of the DNA aligns better with TRBJ2-7, so the J call may be wrong. CDR3 size: 12 residues. Germline V gene data show CDR1 as MDHEN and CDR2 as SYDVKM.